The clone carrying this TCR beta chain was counted once. This entry comes from a study of blood T cell repertoires in COVID-19. Repertoires were generated with immunoSEQ multiplex PCR, while TCRdb's copy carries only in-frame clones and drops some. The sample lists around 170,000 clones, roughly 80% occurring once. The CDR3 is 15 amino acids. Germline assignment: CDR1 SEHNR and CDR2 FQNEAQ (reference sequence). V was pared by 5 bases and J by 0 bases, with 11 bases between. The J gene is TRBJ1-3, the V gene TRBV7-9; D possibly corresponds to TRBD1 (5 bases). Sequencing was performed on peripheral blood. The receptor was isolated from a young man with active or convalescent COVID-19. The CDR3 DNA is TGTGCCAGCAGCCCGGACAAGAGCTCTGGAAACACCATATATTTT. Its protein product is CASSPDKSSGNTIYF.